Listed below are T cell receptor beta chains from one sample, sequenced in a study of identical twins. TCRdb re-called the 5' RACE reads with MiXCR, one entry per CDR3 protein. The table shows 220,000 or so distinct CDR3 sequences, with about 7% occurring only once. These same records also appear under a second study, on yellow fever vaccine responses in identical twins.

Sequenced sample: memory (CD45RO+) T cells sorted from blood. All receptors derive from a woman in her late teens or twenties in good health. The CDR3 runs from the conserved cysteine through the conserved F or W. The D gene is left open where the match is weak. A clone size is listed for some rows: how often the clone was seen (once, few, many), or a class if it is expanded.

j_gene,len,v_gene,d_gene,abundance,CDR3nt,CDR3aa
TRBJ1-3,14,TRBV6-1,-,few,TGTGCCAGCAGTGGAATAAACTCTGGAAACACCATATATTTT,CASSGINSGNTIYF
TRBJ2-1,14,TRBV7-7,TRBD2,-,TGTGCCAGCAGCTTAGGGACTAGGGGCCATGAGCAGTTCTTC,CASSLGTRGHEQFF
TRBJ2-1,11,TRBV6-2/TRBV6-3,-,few,TGTGCCAGTCTAGACGTCAATGAGCAGTTCTTC,CASLDVNEQFF
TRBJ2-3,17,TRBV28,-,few,TGTGCCAGCAGTTTCAACCAAGACAGGACTAGCACAGATACGCAGTATTTT,CASSFNQDRTSTDTQYF
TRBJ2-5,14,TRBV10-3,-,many,TGTGCCATCAGTGAAGGTGTCGGGAAAGAGACCCAGTACTTC,CAISEGVGKETQYF
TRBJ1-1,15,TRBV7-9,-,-,TGTGCCAGCAGCTCCCCGACATTGATGAACACTGAAGCTTTCTTT,CASSSPTLMNTEAFF
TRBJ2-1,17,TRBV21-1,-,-,TGTGCCAGCAGCGCCTCAAAAGCGGTCTACTCCTACAATGAGCAGTTCTTC,CASSASKAVYSYNEQFF
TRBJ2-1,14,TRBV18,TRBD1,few,TGTGCCAGCTCACCGGGACAGGGTGGCAATGAGCAGTTCTTC,CASSPGQGGNEQFF
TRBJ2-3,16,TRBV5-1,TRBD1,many,TGCGCCAGCAGCCCGGAGCCGGGGACAGGTGGGGATACGCAGTATTTT,CASSPEPGTGGDTQYF
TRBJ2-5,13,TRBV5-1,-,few,TGCGCCAGCAGCCCCGACAGAGTGGAGACCCAGTACTTC,CASSPDRVETQYF
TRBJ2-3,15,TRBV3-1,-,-,TGTGCCAGCAGCCAAGGATGGAAGCGGGCAGATACGCAGTATTTT,CASSQGWKRADTQYF
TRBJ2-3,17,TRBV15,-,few,TGTGCCACCAGCAGCCTTACCCAGGGAGGATTCGGAGATACGCAGTATTTT,CATSSLTQGGFGDTQYF
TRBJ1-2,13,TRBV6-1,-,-,TGTGCCAGCGAAAAACAGAATAACTATGGCTACACCTTC,CASEKQNNYGYTF
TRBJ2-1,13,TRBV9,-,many,TGTGCCAGCAGCGTAGTGGAGTTGGGTGAGCAGTTCTTC,CASSVVELGEQFF
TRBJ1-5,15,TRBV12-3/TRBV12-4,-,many,TGTGCCAGCAACACTGGGATACTACAGAATCAGCCCCAGCATTTT,CASNTGILQNQPQHF
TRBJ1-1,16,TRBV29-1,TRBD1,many,TGCAGCGTTGATCAGGGGGACCGGGGGAGAAGCACTGAAGCTTTCTTT,CSVDQGDRGRSTEAFF
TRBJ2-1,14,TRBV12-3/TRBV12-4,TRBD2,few,TGTGCCATCGCGGGGGGGAGCTCCTACAATGAGCAGTTCTTC,CAIAGGSSYNEQFF
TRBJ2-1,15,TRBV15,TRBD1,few,TGTGCCACCAGCAGACCGGGACAGCCTCCCAATGAGCAGTTCTTC,CATSRPGQPPNEQFF
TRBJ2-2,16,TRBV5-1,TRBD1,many,TGCGCCAGCAGCGTCTCCGGGACAGGCGACAGGGGGGAGCTGTTTTTT,CASSVSGTGDRGELFF